This T cell receptor beta chain was found in a study of T cell repertoires in cytomegalovirus infection. Study context: The authors used CMV epitopes that were HLA-C-restricted (recently identified) and HLA-B-restricted (well studied). CMV infection and matching HLA type were both indicated by public TCR beta signatures.

TCRdb redid the calling of the reads with MiXCR, one entry per CDR3 protein. The table records roughly 120,000 distinct CDR3 sequences, around 30% of them present only once. The germline V gene encodes CDR1 SEHNR and CDR2 FQNEAQ (reference sequence). Trimming pared 0 bases from V and 1 base from J, leaving 12 bases between. The CDR3 totals 16 residues. Concerning this clonotype: Its antigen is currently unknown.

The rearrangement links TRBV7-9 to TRBJ1-2, with D possibly TRBD1 on 6 matching bases. Sample: CD8+ T cells from cultured PBMCs, taken from culture after CMV antigen stimulation. The clonotype was recovered from a human donor in good health (CMV status not recorded). Some clones in this sample may be carry-over from other donors' samples. The CDR3 spells CASSLAGTGLNYGYTF. The CDR3 nucleotides are TGTGCCAGCAGCTTAGCCGGAACAGGGCTTAACTATGGCTACACCTTC.